Below are 21 T cell receptor beta chains sequenced from a single sample in a study of coeliac disease. This table comes from immunoSEQ multiplex PCR, and its TCRdb copy is limited to in-frame clones, with some not included. The sample yields around 6,500 clones, almost 70% seen once. Study results and caveats: Lower clonality than controls marked TRB and TRG repertoires from active celiac intraepithelial and lamina propria samples.

Their target antigens are unknown. The sequencing input was lamina propria lymphocytes from the gut. These receptors originate from a young woman with active celiac disease.

The chain is built from TRBV2 and TRBJ1-2; a possible D gene is TRBD1 (6 bases). The CDR3 loop spans 14 amino acids. Germline values: CDR1 SNHLY, CDR2 FYNNEI. The germline V and J ends were trimmed by 3 bases and 8 bases, with 16 bases remaining between them. The CDR3 DNA reads as TGTGCCAGCAGTGAGACGACAGGTTCTTACGGCTACACCTTC. Its protein is CASSETTGSYGYTF.

This clone was observed a single time. The chain carries TRBV2 and TRBJ2-5, with 10 bases aligning to TRBD2. CDR3 length: 14 amino acids. Germline V gene data show CDR1 as SNHLY and CDR2 as FYNNEI. V lost 6 bases to trimming and J lost 1 base; unmatched junction nucleotides: 2. The CDR3 DNA reads TGTGCCAGCAGGGCTAGCGGGGGCCAAGAGACCCAGTACTTC. Its translation: CASRASGGQETQYF.

The genes are TRBV10-3 and TRBJ1-2; TRBD1 matches 9 bases. The J segment lost 5 bases and the V segment lost 6 bases, leaving 4 bases of the junction unmatched. CDR1 ENHRY and CDR2 SYGVKD come from the germline V gene. The CDR3 covers 13 residues. The CDR3 here is CAISGGQGYGYTF. Here the CDR3 DNA reads TGTGCCATCAGCGGGGGACAGGGTTATGGCTACACCTTC.

This clone appeared a few times. The rearrangement uses TRBV9 and TRBJ2-7; 9 positions agree with TRBD1. Losses at the gene ends were 3 bases for V and 3 bases for J; bases not matched to a gene: 4. Germline-derived CDR1 and CDR2 are SGDLS and YYNGEE. This CDR3 comprises 14 residues. CDR3 sequence (DNA): TGTGCCAGCAGCGGTGGACAGGGGTTCTACGAGCAGTACTTC. Amino acid sequence: CASSGGQGFYEQYF.

The rearrangement joins TRBV12-2 to TRBJ2-5; the tabulated D call, TRBD1, remains unverified against the DNA. TRBV12-2 counts as a pseudogene. The CDR3 has 16 residues. The CDR3 sequence: CASRLPGGTGSETQYF. In DNA, the CDR3 is TGTGCAAGTCGCTTACCAGGCGGGACAGGGTCGGAGACCCAGTACTTC.

This chain uses TRBV7-2 with TRBJ2-1, with 9 positions matching TRBD1. The J segment lost 8 bases and the V segment lost 5 bases, leaving 10 bases of the junction unmatched. CDR3 size: 15 residues. Germline values: CDR1 SGHTA, CDR2 FQGNSA. The CDR3 region is CASSTRDRVRDEQFF. In nucleotides, the CDR3 is TGTGCCAGCAGCACCCGGGACAGGGTTAGGGATGAGCAGTTCTTC.

The chain is built from TRBV7-9 and TRBJ1-3; D is unclear. Trimming shortened V by 1 base and J by 7 bases, and 11 bases separated the two germline ends. The CDR3 is 14 residues long. Germline V gives CDR1 SEHNR, CDR2 FQNEAQ (reference sequence). The CDR3 here is CASSLEVAGNTIYF. The CDR3 nucleotides are TGTGCCAGCAGCTTAGAGGTCGCGGGCAACACCATATATTTT.

V and J are TRBV5-1 and TRBJ2-7; TRBD2 matches at 12 bases. Losses at the gene ends were 2 bases for V and 4 bases for J; bases not matched to a gene: 19. The CDR3 length is 20 residues. Looked up from germline, CDR1 is SGHRS and CDR2 is YFSETQ. The CDR3 bases are TGCGCCAGCAGCTTAGGGCCCCTAGCGGGGGGGCCCCCGTTCTTTTACGAGCAGTACTTC. It specifies CASSLGPLAGGPPFFYEQYF.

The rearrangement uses TRBV28 and TRBJ2-7, with TRBD2 matching over 8 bases. This CDR3 comprises 14 residues. The V gene's germline CDR1 is MDHEN and CDR2 SYDVKM. V dropped 6 bases and J dropped 0; count of bases not matched to a gene: 4. The CDR3: CASSLTSGSYEQYF. The CDR3 nucleotides are TGTGCCAGCAGCCTAACTAGCGGCTCCTACGAGCAGTACTTC.

The chain has TRBV6-1 and TRBJ1-3; tentatively, D is TRBD1 (6 bases). The CDR3 sequence is 14 residues long. Trimming took 3 bases from V and 4 from J, leaving 10 bases between them. Looked up from germline, CDR1 is MNHNS and CDR2 is SASEGT. This chain's CDR3 is CASSDPTGGNTIYF. In DNA form, the CDR3 reads TGTGCCAGCAGTGATCCGACAGGAGGAAACACCATATATTTT.

The chain recombines TRBV5-1 with TRBJ1-2; TRBD1 is a possible D gene (6 bases). Trimming pared 4 bases from V and 4 bases from J, leaving 14 bases between. This CDR3 has 14 amino acids. The germline CDR1 and CDR2 sequences are SGHRS and YFSETQ. The CDR3 is CASSTQPGVYGYTF. The CDR3 DNA reads as TGCGCCAGCAGCACGCAACCAGGGGTCTATGGCTACACCTTC.

Only one count was recorded for this clone. The CDR3 DNA reads TGTGCCAGCAATCATGAGGCCACCGGGGAGCTGTTTTTT. It is translated as CASNHEATGELFF. The chain combines TRBV28 with TRBJ2-2; D is unresolved. Trimming removed 7 bases from V and 4 bases from J, with 10 bases in between. The CDR3 totals 13 residues. Per the germline V gene, CDR1 is MDHEN and CDR2 is SYDVKM. Drawing the rest from reference TRBV28 and TRBJ2-2, the complete variable domain is DVKVTQSSRYLVKRTGEKVFLECVQDMDHENMFWYRQDPGLGLRLIYFSYDVKMKEKGDIPEGYSVSREKKERFSLILESASTNQTSMYLCASNHEATGELFFGEGSRLTVL.

This clone came up a few times. The chain combines TRBV7-9 with TRBJ2-1, with D maybe TRBD2 (5 bases). This CDR3 is built from 14 residues. The V end lost 0 bases, the J end lost 4 bases, and 7 bases lay between the germline ends. Germline-derived CDR1 and CDR2 are SEHNR and FQNEAQ (reference sequence). In DNA, the CDR3 is TGTGCCAGCAGCTTAGCTGGAGGTTACAATGAGCAGTTCTTC. Translation: CASSLAGGYNEQFF.

The chain combines TRBV6-1 with TRBJ2-7; maybe TRBD2 (5 bases). Germline-derived CDR1 and CDR2 are MNHNS and SASEGT. The CDR3 runs to 15 residues. V lost 2 bases to trimming and J lost 2 bases, with 13 bases between them. CDR3 nucleotide sequence: TGTGCCAGCAGTGAAATGTGGACTCCTGCCTACGAGCAGTACTTC. The encoded protein is CASSEMWTPAYEQYF.

CDR3 loop: CASSLSATGGEKLFF. Written as DNA, the CDR3 is TGCGCCAGCAGCTTGAGCGCTACGGGGGGTGAAAAACTGTTTTTT. The chain couples TRBV5-1 to TRBJ1-4; the D gene is possibly TRBD1 (5 bases). V lost 1 base and J lost 7, with 14 bases in between. The CDR3 is 15 amino acids. The V gene's germline CDR1 is SGHRS and CDR2 YFSETQ.

This chain connects TRBV28 to TRBJ1-2, with TRBD1 matching over 10 bases. Trimming cost V 4 bases and J 2 bases; bases outside gene matches: 1. CDR1 is MDHEN and CDR2 is SYDVKM in the germline V gene. The length of the CDR3 is 14 residues. The CDR3 spells CASSWDRGNYGYTF. DNA of the CDR3: TGTGCCAGCAGTTGGGACAGGGGAAACTATGGCTACACCTTC.

This clone was seen more than once but under ten times. The chain links TRBV14 to TRBJ1-1; tentative D call: TRBD1 (5 bases). Germline V gene sequence: CDR1 SGHDN, CDR2 FVKESK. V dropped 0 bases and J dropped 3 bases, with 23 bases sitting between them. The CDR3 sequence is 19 residues long. The CDR3 sequence is CASSQDYFDGGPLDTEAFF. In DNA form, the CDR3 reads TGTGCCAGCAGCCAAGATTATTTTGACGGGGGTCCGCTCGACACTGAAGCTTTCTTT.

J is TRBJ2-1 and V is TRBV6-5; 7 bases are a match to TRBD2. This CDR3 is built from 14 residues. Germline CDR1 MNHEY, CDR2 SVGAGI. J was trimmed by 7 bases and V by 5 bases; bases with no gene match: 8. In DNA form, the CDR3 reads TGTGCCAGCAGTACTAGCGAGTGGTGGAATGAGCAGTTCTTC. This codes for CASSTSEWWNEQFF.

This chain joins TRBV5-4 and TRBJ2-5, with a possible D match to TRBD1 (6 bases). The J call may be in error: the DNA end matches TRBJ2-7 better. Germline CDR1 reads SGHNT; CDR2 reads YYREEE (reference sequence). The CDR3 loop spans 15 amino acids. The CDR3 loop reads CASSLDRVVSYEQYF. The DNA of the CDR3 is TGTGCCAGCAGCTTGGACAGGGTGGTCTCCTACGAGCAGTACTTC.

Within the sample, this clone is medium-sized. The V gene is TRBV7-9, the J gene TRBJ2-5, with D unclear. Germline V gives CDR1 SEHNR, CDR2 FQNEAQ (reference sequence). Trimming took 11 bases from V and 1 from J, leaving 11 bases between them. The CDR3 covers 12 residues. The CDR3 loop is CAVRGLQETQYF. CDR3 bases: TGTGCCGTCCGCGGCCTCCAAGAGACCCAGTACTTC.

This clone counts as medium-sized. This chain joins TRBV4-1 and TRBJ2-2, with D perhaps TRBD2 (5 bases). CDR1 is MGHRA, CDR2 YSYEKL, per germline. This CDR3 has 16 amino acids. Trimming stripped 3 bases from V and 6 bases from J, with 17 bases between. The CDR3 DNA sequence: TGCGCCAGCAGCCACAAGACTAAGATTGTGGCCGGGGAGCTGTTTTTT. This encodes CASSHKTKIVAGELFF.